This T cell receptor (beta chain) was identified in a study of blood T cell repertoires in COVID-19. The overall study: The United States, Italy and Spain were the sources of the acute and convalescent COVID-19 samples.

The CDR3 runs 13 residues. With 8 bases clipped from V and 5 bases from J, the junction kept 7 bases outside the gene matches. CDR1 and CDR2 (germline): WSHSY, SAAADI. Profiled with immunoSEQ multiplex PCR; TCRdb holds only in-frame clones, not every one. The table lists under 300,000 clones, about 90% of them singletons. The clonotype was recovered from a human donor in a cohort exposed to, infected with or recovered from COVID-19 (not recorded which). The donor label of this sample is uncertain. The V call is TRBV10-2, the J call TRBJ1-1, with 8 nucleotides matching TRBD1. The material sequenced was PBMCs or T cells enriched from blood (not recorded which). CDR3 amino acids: CASQEQGGTEAFF. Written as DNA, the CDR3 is TGCGCCAGCCAAGAACAGGGGGGGACTGAAGCTTTCTTT.